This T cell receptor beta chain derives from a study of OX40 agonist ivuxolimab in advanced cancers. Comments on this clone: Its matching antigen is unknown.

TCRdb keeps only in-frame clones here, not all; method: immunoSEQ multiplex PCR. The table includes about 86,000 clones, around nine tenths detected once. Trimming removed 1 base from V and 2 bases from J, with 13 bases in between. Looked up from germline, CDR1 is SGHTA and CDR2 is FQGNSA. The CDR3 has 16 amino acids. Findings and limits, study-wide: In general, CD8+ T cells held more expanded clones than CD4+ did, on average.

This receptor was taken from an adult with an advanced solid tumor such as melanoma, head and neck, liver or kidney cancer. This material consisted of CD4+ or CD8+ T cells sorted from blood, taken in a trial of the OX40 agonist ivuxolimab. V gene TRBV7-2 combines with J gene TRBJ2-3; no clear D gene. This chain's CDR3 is CASSLGVNVFTDTQYF. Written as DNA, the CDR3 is TGTGCCAGCAGCTTAGGGGTCAACGTTTTCACAGATACGCAGTATTTT.